This T cell receptor (beta chain) was documented in a study of blood T cell repertoires in COVID-19. As for the study in general: Donors in the United States, Italy and Spain gave samples during acute or convalescent COVID-19. PBMCs, B-cell-depleted T cells, or T cells were the source of the cDNA or gDNA that made up the material.

This CDR3 contains 14 residues. Germline values: CDR1 MGHRA, CDR2 YSYEKL. Trimming cost V 0 bases and J 13 bases; bases outside gene matches: 10. Authors' methods: Reference gene primers were amplified, and this amplification served to estimate nucleated cell counts. Clones were read by immunoSEQ multiplex PCR, and TCRdb kept only the in-frame ones, dropping some. Clone size and V and J calls were adopted from that table, with D and trimming inferred from the DNA. The sample yields about 37,000 clones, 70% to 90% seen once. This receptor was identified in a man in his sixties with active COVID-19. The sample consisted of peripheral blood. This rearrangement joins TRBV4-1 to TRBJ1-2; 8 bases match TRBD1. The CDR3 nucleotides read TGCGCCAGCAGCCAAGATCCCCTCGACAGGGGTGTCACCTTC. Its protein is CASSQDPLDRGVTF.